A selection of T cell receptor beta chains follows, all from one sample in a study of OX40 agonist ivuxolimab in advanced cancers. Sequencing was performed with immunoSEQ multiplex PCR; in TCRdb, only in-frame clones are kept and a portion is missing. Of about 52,000 clones listed, approximately 86% are singletons. The material was CD4+ or CD8+ T cells sorted from blood, obtained in a trial of the OX40 agonist ivuxolimab. Receptors were obtained from an adult with an advanced solid tumor such as melanoma, head and neck, liver or kidney cancer. Both conserved end residues are part of each CDR3. D genes are given only for firm matches. The size field is filled for only some rows; it gives once, few, many or a size class.

d_call | j_call | clone_size | v_call | cdr3_nt | cdr3_aa
TRBD1 | TRBJ1-5 | . | TRBV23-1 | TGCGCCGGAAAGACAGGGCCCCTCAATCAGCCCCAGCATTTT | CAGKTGPLNQPQHF
. | TRBJ1-1 | medium-sized | TRBV4-1 | TGCGCCAGCAGCCCTGAGCCCGGTGATGAGAACACTGAAGCTTTCTTT | CASSPEPGDENTEAFF
TRBD2 | TRBJ2-4 | . | TRBV7-2 | TGTGCCAGCAGCCCGGGAGGCAAAAACATTCAGTACTTC | CASSPGGKNIQYF
. | TRBJ2-2 | . | TRBV28 | TGTGCCAGCAGTTTAGGGGTCGGGCTAGGGGTATTCGGGGAGCTGTTTTTT | CASSLGVGLGVFGELFF
. | TRBJ2-5 | . | TRBV7-9 | TGTGCCAGCAGCACTTCCTTTCGAGAGACCCAGTACTTC | CASSTSFRETQYF
TRBD1 | TRBJ2-7 | . | TRBV27 | TGTGCCAGCAGTTCGGACAGGGACCACGAGCAGTACTTC | CASSSDRDHEQYF
. | TRBJ1-2 | . | TRBV7-2 | TGTGCCAGCAGCCTATTTGGGGGACCCAACTATGGCTACACCTTC | CASSLFGGPNYGYTF
. | TRBJ1-1 | . | TRBV7-4 | TGTGCCAGCAGCCTCCCCACGGGGGCTGAAGCTTTCTTT | CASSLPTGAEAFF
. | TRBJ2-1 | . | TRBV30 | TGTGCCTGGAGTGTAGGGGGGGCAAATGAGCAGTTCTTC | CAWSVGGANEQFF
. | TRBJ2-1 | . | TRBV5-6 | TGTGCCAGCAGCTTGGATACGGACACACTTTCCAATGAGCAGTTCTTC | CASSLDTDTLSNEQFF